Presented here are 3 T cell receptor beta chains from one specimen sequenced in a study of blood T cell repertoires in COVID-19. Repertoires were generated with immunoSEQ multiplex PCR, while TCRdb's copy carries only in-frame clones and drops some. Seen here are 250,000 to 350,000 clones, approximately 89% observed once, and the top ten hold 7.8%. Sequencing was performed on peripheral blood. Receptors originate from a woman aged 45-65 years who had recovered from COVID-19.

Worth noting for this clone: Other DNA sequences from this sample encode an identical CDR3 as well. The CDR3 sequence is CASSFQGGSYEQYF. CDR3 in DNA: TGTGCCAGCAGCTTCCAGGGGGGATCCTACGAGCAGTACTTC. The chain is built from TRBV7-9 and TRBJ2-7; tentative D call: TRBD1 (7 bases). The V gene's germline CDR1 is SEHNR and CDR2 FQNEAQ (reference sequence). The V gene lost 3 bases and the J gene lost 1 base, with 10 bases spanning the gap. The CDR3 totals 14 residues.

The chain is built from TRBV19 and TRBJ2-1, with D possibly TRBD2 on 5 matching bases. CDR1 and CDR2 from the germline V gene are LNHDA and SQIVND (reference sequence). CDR3 length: 15 residues. V lost 5 bases and J lost 8, with 19 bases in between. The CDR3 nucleotides read TGTGCCAGTAGTGGAATAGCGACGGTTCGCTATGAGCAGTTCTTC. Residues: CASSGIATVRYEQFF. Variable domain in full (rest from reference TRBV19 and TRBJ2-1): DGGITQSPKYLFRKEGQNVTLSCEQNLNHDAMYWYRQDPGQGLRLIYYSQIVNDFQKGDIAEGYSVSREKKESFPLTVTSAQKNPTAFYLCASSGIATVRYEQFFGPGTRLTVL.

The gene calls are TRBV7-3 and TRBJ2-2; 8 positions match TRBD2. V lost 2 bases and J lost 3; bases outside the gene matches: 2. The length of the CDR3 is 15 residues. CDR1 is SGHTA, CDR2 FQGTGA, per germline. CDR3 coding DNA: TGTGCCAGCAGCTTAGACGGGAGGGACACCGGGGAGCTGTTTTTT. It is translated as CASSLDGRDTGELFF. Supplemented by reference TRBV7-3 and TRBJ2-2, the full variable domain reads GAGVSQTPSNKVTEKGKYVELRCDPISGHTALYWYRQSLGQGPEFLIYFQGTGAADDSGLPNDRFFAVRPEGSVSTLKIQRTERGDSAVYLCASSLDGRDTGELFFGEGSRLTVL.